The rows below give T cell receptor beta chains drawn from one sample of a study of spatial heterogeneity in lung cancer. TCRdb reanalysed the 5' RACE reads using MiXCR and keeps one entry per CDR3 protein. The repertoire holds around 19,000 distinct CDR3 sequences, roughly a fifth seen once, with over 13% in the top ten. Sequenced here: PBMCs, sampled at surgery. All receptors derive from a male donor with early-stage non-small cell lung cancer. Each CDR3 is given with its conserved first and last residue. D genes are given only for firm matches.

J | D | V | CDR3
TRBJ1-3 | - | TRBV20-1 | CSARDLRPSGNTIYF
TRBJ2-5 | TRBD1 | TRBV2 | CASIEGRGLLQETQYF
TRBJ1-1 | - | TRBV6-1 | CASSESLSRVRRAFF
TRBJ1-2 | TRBD1 | TRBV7-9 | CASSSSGTVDYGYTF
TRBJ2-2 | TRBD1 | TRBV20-1 | CSAPGQGNTGELFF
TRBJ2-1 | - | TRBV12-5 | CASGFDGPRNEQFF
TRBJ2-7 | - | TRBV7-3 | CASSSSGQNYEQYF
TRBJ2-1 | TRBD2 | TRBV29-1 | CSVERTRYNEQFF
TRBJ1-3 | - | TRBV5-1 | CASRTASSGNTIYF
TRBJ2-2 | - | TRBV14 | CASSSGPRELFF
TRBJ2-5 | - | TRBV3-1 | CASSQEEETQYF
TRBJ2-3 | TRBD2 | TRBV3-1 | CASSHWGTSGDTQYF
TRBJ2-1 | - | TRBV2 | CASTPGQSSYNEQFF
TRBJ2-1 | - | TRBV6-1 | CASTSSGNEQFF
TRBJ2-1 | TRBD1 | TRBV7-9 | CASSHLTGGSYNEQFF
TRBJ2-3 | - | TRBV11-2 | CASSLVRGADTQYF
TRBJ2-3 | TRBD1 | TRBV6-2/TRBV6-3 | CASSYSGQGAHSTDTQYF
TRBJ2-5 | - | TRBV5-1 | CASSLGYQETQYF
TRBJ2-1 | TRBD2 | TRBV6-5 | CASSLAGGYNEQFF
TRBJ2-1 | - | TRBV7-8 | CASSLGYRAPYNEQFF
TRBJ1-6 | - | TRBV30 | CAWSVWAANSPLHF
TRBJ2-5 | - | TRBV6-1 | CASSVAQGETQYF
TRBJ2-3 | - | TRBV5-1 | CASRRGTDTQYF
TRBJ1-3 | - | TRBV11-2 | CASSLFGSGNTIYF
TRBJ1-6 | - | TRBV5-6 | CASSRIQGPLHF
TRBJ2-3 | TRBD1 | TRBV20-1 | CSASPPGQGTPSTDTQYF
TRBJ1-1 | TRBD1 | TRBV27 | CATRTGMNTEAFF
TRBJ1-1 | TRBD1 | TRBV29-1 | CSVGGQGVDTEAFF
TRBJ2-1 | - | TRBV7-8 | CASSRLDERGNEQFF
TRBJ1-5 | - | TRBV27 | CASSPGEGDQPQHF
TRBJ2-2 | - | TRBV21-1 | CASSTLAGVVYTGELFF
TRBJ1-4 | - | TRBV15 | CATSRDIVNEKLFF
TRBJ2-7 | TRBD2 | TRBV13 | CASSSDSPSGVDYEQYF
TRBJ1-2 | TRBD1 | TRBV6-5 | CASSSTGTGIRGYTF
TRBJ1-2 | - | TRBV5-1 | CASSLVGGVDGYTF
TRBJ1-1 | - | TRBV7-8 | CASSFYTAGTEAFF
TRBJ2-7 | TRBD1 | TRBV7-7 | CASSMTGDEQYF
TRBJ2-2 | TRBD2 | TRBV2 | CASSHTSGGNTGELFF
TRBJ2-7 | TRBD2 | TRBV7-6 | CASSPAGGVGSYEQYF
TRBJ2-7 | - | TRBV11-2 | CASSLDGLWQYF
TRBJ2-5 | - | TRBV7-3 | CASSFSKRETQYF
TRBJ1-1 | TRBD1 | TRBV20-1 | CSARVPDRMNTEAFF
TRBJ2-1 | - | TRBV5-4 | CASSLGQPDFYNEQFF